The 19 T cell receptor beta chains listed next were all sequenced from one sample in a study of Ad26.COV2.S vaccination and SARS-CoV-2 variants. Treatment specified: roughly 20 received Ad26.COV2.S at low or high dose, single or two shots; 5 received placebo; per-sample allocation not given. It was on day 63 after the first vaccine or placebo injection that samples were taken. The repertoire was sequenced with immunoSEQ multiplex PCR; TCRdb's copy has only in-frame clones and lacks some. The sample holds about 350,000 clones; approximately 86% are singletons and the top ten take roughly 10%. The starting material was peripheral blood, obtained in a trial of Ad26.COV2.S vaccine versus placebo. The receptors shown here come from a person between 18 and 60 years old who received the Ad26.COV2.S COVID-19 vaccine or a placebo.

This sequence joins TRBV5-5 and TRBJ2-5; D not resolved. The CDR3 covers 15 residues. The V end was cut by 3 bases, the J end by 0 bases, with 12 bases between. Germline lookup yields CDR1 SGHKS and CDR2 YYEKEE (reference sequence). The CDR3, as DNA: TGTGCCAGCAGCTCGGAGCCCTTGTACCAAGAGACCCAGTACTTC. Protein: CASSSEPLYQETQYF.

This clone has a handful of counts. V gene TRBV6-6 combines with J gene TRBJ1-3; D uncertain. The CDR3 loop spans 14 amino acids. The V gene's germline CDR1 is MNHNY and CDR2 SVGAGI (reference sequence). Trimming took 5 bases from V and 0 from J, leaving 8 bases between them. CDR3: CASSREVSGNTIYF. The CDR3 DNA reads TGTGCCAGCAGTCGAGAGGTCTCTGGAAACACCATATATTTT.

The V and J genes are TRBV4-1 and TRBJ2-5, with a weak D call TRBD1 (7 bases). CDR3 length equals 15 residues. Looked up from germline, CDR1 is MGHRA and CDR2 is YSYEKL. V was clipped by 0 bases and J by 7 bases, with 15 bases between them. The DNA for the CDR3 is TGCGCCAGCAGCCAAGAGGGGGGACAGCCACTGACCCAGTACTTC. As protein: CASSQEGGQPLTQYF.

This clone was observed a single time. The V call is TRBV4-2, the J call TRBJ2-7, with D unclear. The CDR3 consists of 12 residues. V lost 0 bases and J lost 6, with 6 bases in between. Germline V gives CDR1 LGHNA, CDR2 YNFKEQ. The DNA for the CDR3 is TGTGCCAGCAGCCAAGATCCGAGCGAGCAGTACTTC. Translated: CASSQDPSEQYF.

This clone was observed once. This sequence joins TRBV5-6 and TRBJ1-1; possibly TRBD1 for D (5 bases). The CDR3 spans 14 residues. Trimming removed 4 bases from V and 6 bases from J, with 16 bases in between. CDR1 and CDR2 from the germline V gene are SGHDT and YYEEEE. For the CDR3, the DNA is TGTGCCAGCAGCCCCCTCGCAATGGGGGCTGAAGCTTTCTTT. Protein product: CASSPLAMGAEAFF.

This chain joins TRBV19 and TRBJ1-2; D not certain. Trimming stripped 3 bases from V and 4 bases from J, with 9 bases between. CDR1 and CDR2 from the germline V gene are LNHDA and SQIVND (reference sequence). The CDR3 loop spans 13 amino acids. CDR3 sequence (DNA): TGTGCCAGTAGTATTGGCAGCTTCTATGGCTACACCTTC. It specifies CASSIGSFYGYTF.

The chain is built from TRBV7-9 and TRBJ1-1; D remains unclear. This CDR3 has 14 amino acids. Trimming shortened V by 4 bases and J by 5 bases, and 14 bases separated the two germline ends. Germline assignment: CDR1 SEHNR and CDR2 FQNEAQ (reference sequence). CDR3 region: CASSSREGGTEAFF. CDR3 DNA: TGTGCCAGCAGCTCACGGGAGGGAGGGACTGAAGCTTTCTTT.

This clone was observed a single time. The rearrangement links TRBV7-6 to TRBJ1-6; 10 positions agree with TRBD1. This CDR3 region has 17 residues. Germline trimming cut 4 bases from V and 7 bases from J; bases unmatched to any gene: 10. The germline V gene encodes CDR1 SGHVS and CDR2 FNYEAQ. CDR3 amino acids: CASSSRTGGGGNSPLHF. The CDR3, as DNA: TGTGCCAGCAGCTCCAGGACAGGGGGAGGTGGAAATTCACCCCTCCACTTT.

V gene TRBV29-1 combines with J gene TRBJ1-2; TRBD1 agrees at 8 bases. The germline V gene encodes CDR1 SQVTM and CDR2 ANQGSEA. V was pared by 8 bases and J by 14 bases, with 22 bases of the junction left unmatched. This CDR3 comprises 14 residues. This chain's CDR3 is CSTRQRGQGAKKTF. In DNA, the CDR3 is TGCAGCACCCGCCAGAGAGGACAGGGTGCGAAGAAGACCTTC.

The V gene is TRBV7-2, the J gene TRBJ1-5, with no clear D. Trimming left V 5 bases short and J 7 bases short, with 12 bases between. The CDR3 spans 13 residues. CDR1 SGHTA and CDR2 FQGNSA come from the germline V gene. This chain's CDR3 is CASSQSPLQPQHF. DNA for the CDR3: TGTGCCAGCAGCCAAAGCCCCCTACAGCCCCAGCATTTT.

This clone was picked up a small number of times. The J gene is TRBJ1-6, the V gene TRBV5-1; D is perhaps TRBD1 (5 bases). Trimming left V 4 bases short and J 7 bases short, with 12 bases between. Germline V CDR1 and CDR2: SGHRS, YFSETQ. The CDR3 covers 14 residues. In nucleotides, the CDR3 is TGCGCCAGCAGCCGGGGAGACAGCAATTCACCCCTCCACTTT. This encodes CASSRGDSNSPLHF.

Points on this clone: This sample includes further DNA sequences coding for the same CDR3. The rearrangement links TRBV30 to TRBJ2-7; D unclear. This CDR3 has 12 amino acids. The V end was cut by 0 bases, the J end by 3 bases, with 6 bases between. The V gene's germline CDR1 is GTSNPN and CDR2 SVGIG (reference sequence). CDR3 amino acids: CAWSVIGYEQYF. CDR3 coding DNA: TGTGCCTGGAGTGTAATCGGCTACGAGCAGTACTTC.

The V call is TRBV28, the J call TRBJ2-1; 7 bases agree with TRBD1. With V trimmed by 3 bases and J by 8 bases, 7 bases remained unmatched. Germline V gene lookup returns CDR1 MDHEN and CDR2 SYDVKM. This CDR3 is 14 amino acids long. CDR3 sequence: CASSFGQEIDEQFF. Here the CDR3 DNA reads TGTGCCAGCAGTTTTGGACAGGAGATAGATGAGCAGTTCTTC.

The rearrangement links TRBV7-2 to TRBJ2-1, with 9 bases fitting TRBD2. CDR1 and CDR2 from the germline V gene are SGHTA and FQGNSA. The CDR3 is made up of 14 amino acids. J lost 5 bases, V lost 5 bases, and 4 bases had no gene match. DNA of the CDR3: TGTGCCAGCAGCAGGGGACTAGCCGACAATGAGCAGTTCTTC. This sequence encodes CASSRGLADNEQFF.

The gene calls are TRBV19 and TRBJ2-1; either TRBD1 or TRBD2 may fit D (7 bases each). The CDR3 runs to 14 residues. V gave up 6 bases and J gave up 6 bases, with 15 bases separating them. The germline V gene has CDR1 LNHDA and CDR2 SQIVND (reference sequence). The CDR3 nucleotides read TGTGCCAGTAGGCGCAGGGGGGAGGGCAATGAGCAGTTCTTC. This gives the protein CASRRRGEGNEQFF.

V usage is TRBV7-9 and J usage is TRBJ1-4; tentatively, D is TRBD1 (6 bases). The V gene's germline CDR1 is SEHNR and CDR2 FQNEAQ (reference sequence). V dropped 9 bases and J dropped 8 bases, with 16 bases sitting between them. This CDR3 is built from 13 residues. The CDR3 region has the DNA TGTGCCAGTTCCGGGGCAGGGGTCGAAAAACTGTTTTTT. Translation gives CASSGAGVEKLFF.

This clone was observed a few times. The chain links TRBV7-2 to TRBJ2-1; 7 nucleotides align to TRBD2. This CDR3 spans 17 amino acids. J gave up 4 bases and V 0 bases, and 9 bases lay outside the gene matches. Germline values: CDR1 SGHTA, CDR2 FQGNSA. The CDR3 region has the DNA TGTGCCAGCAGCTTAGCGTGGGGTAGCGGGTTTTACAATGAGCAGTTCTTC. Translation: CASSLAWGSGFYNEQFF. The whole variable domain, filled in from reference TRBV7-2 and TRBJ2-1, reads GAGVSQSPSNKVTEKGKDVELRCDPISGHTALYWYRQSLGQGLEFLIYFQGNSAPDKSGLPSDRFSAERTGGSVSTLTIQRTQQEDSAVYLCASSLAWGSGFYNEQFFGPGTRLTVL.

The chain links TRBV7-2 to TRBJ1-4; 8 bases line up with TRBD1. V shed 5 bases and J 3 bases; nucleotides not matched to a gene: 5. Per germline, CDR1 SGHTA and CDR2 FQGNSA. This CDR3 contains 15 residues. The CDR3: CASSPNRGANEKLFF. The CDR3 DNA reads TGTGCCAGCAGCCCCAACAGGGGGGCTAATGAAAAACTGTTTTTT.

The rearrangement joins TRBV18 to TRBJ1-2; D gene uncertain. V dropped 2 bases and J dropped 3 bases, with 7 bases sitting between them. This CDR3 is built from 13 residues. Germline V gene sequence: CDR1 KGHSH, CDR2 LQKENI. CDR3 amino acids: CASSPETDYGYTF. In nucleotides, the CDR3 is TGTGCCAGCTCACCAGAGACTGACTATGGCTACACCTTC.